This T cell receptor (beta chain) was profiled in a study of CD8 T cells in Susac syndrome. Study-wide findings and caveats: The TCR sequencing and HLA analysis in the study involved a relatively small number of individuals, as the study acknowledged.

About this clonotype itself: Its antigen is currently unknown.

Controls matched for age and sex were healthy donors. Bulk CD8+ and CD4+ cells came from magnetic negative isolation; CD8+ TEMRA by FACS. RNA was extracted with the RNeasy kit, and a quantity of about 0.45 to 1 ug was reverse transcribed using random hexamers. The CDR3 of TCR beta was amplified by immunoSEQ multiplex PCR across 54 Vbeta and 13 Jbeta. TCRdb itself ran the immunoSEQ multiplex PCR reads through MiXCR, one entry per CDR3 protein. The table has 100,000 to 150,000 distinct CDR3 sequences, over 85% seen once; the top ten hold over 0.07%. The TCR comes from a human donor in good health. The material sequenced was CD4+ T cells from PBMCs.

CDR3 in DNA: TGCAGCGTTGAAGGGATAGGGGGCAATGAGCAGTTCTTC. It translates to CSVEGIGGNEQFF. The chain carries TRBV29-1 and TRBJ2-1, with D possibly TRBD1 on 6 matching bases. This CDR3 region has 13 residues. Trimming took off 1 base at V and 6 bases at J, with 10 bases between the two ends. CDR1 and CDR2 from the germline V gene are SQVTM and ANQGSEA.